This TCR beta chain is drawn from a study of T-cell memory formation after mild COVID-19. The CDR3 length is 21 residues. Unmatched junction bases numbered 22, after V lost 4 bases and J lost 2 bases. Per the germline V gene, CDR1 is MGHRA and CDR2 is YSYEKL. TCRdb independently ran MiXCR on the 5' RACE reads; one entry per CDR3 protein. The sample has 25,000 to 35,000 distinct CDR3 sequences, 6% to 9.5% seen once. This clonotype was seen ten or more times. The V call is TRBV4-1, the J call TRBJ1-4, with TRBD1 identical over 7 bases. Sequenced material: PBMCs or a T cell subset sorted from them (not recorded which). The clonotype was recovered from an adult woman who had mild COVID-19 (a few samples of this study predate the infection). Cell type and time point are not known. The CDR3 here is CASSPLGLRQGRGRTNEKLFF. The CDR3 coding sequence is TGCGCCAGCAGCCCGTTGGGTCTAAGACAGGGACGAGGACGCACTAATGAAAAACTGTTTTTT.